Listed below are T cell receptor beta chains from one sample, sequenced in a study of blood T cell repertoires in COVID-19. Some clones are missing from TCRdb's copy, which holds only in-frame ones; the method was immunoSEQ multiplex PCR. The table shows some 270,000 clones, with around 86% occurring only once. The sequencing sample was made of peripheral blood. These receptors came from a woman aged 55-69 years who had recovered from COVID-19. CDR3s leave out the opening cysteine and the closing phenylalanine or tryptophan. Each record gives: CDR3 protein, V gene, J gene.

ASSRPGLAAYEQY,TRBV18,TRBJ2-7
ASSRDRGGETQY,TRBV6-2/TRBV6-3,TRBJ2-5
ASSHGTFNRGNQPQH,TRBV4-1,TRBJ1-5
ASSQPGGGSPLH,TRBV3-1/TRBV3-2,TRBJ1-6
ASSQAPSGGSSYNEQF,TRBV4-1,TRBJ2-1
ASSSLAGFTGELF,TRBV9,TRBJ2-2
ATSAAGTGHGYT,TRBV24-1,TRBJ1-2
ASSVDPTARSGNTIY,TRBV9,TRBJ1-3
ASSPSRTGVNQPQH,TRBV5-5,TRBJ1-5
ASSLVLSFGESGSPLH,TRBV7-9,TRBJ1-6
ASSLAPIDEQY,TRBV11-2,TRBJ2-7
ASSTRLAGVYEQY,TRBV7-2,TRBJ2-7
ASSLGGGANEKLF,TRBV5-1,TRBJ1-4
ASSQGTGYGYT,TRBV4-1,TRBJ1-2
ASSFYGGPQEKLF,TRBV18,TRBJ1-4
ACRGTYEQY,TRBV5-1,TRBJ2-7
ATSREAGTGSYEQY,TRBV15,TRBJ2-7
ASGTGFLVGYGYT,TRBV7-8,TRBJ1-2
ASSLGQNYNSPLH,TRBV11-2,TRBJ1-6
ASSEQIQGAYGNTIY,TRBV9,TRBJ1-3
ASSPRRQVVGYT,TRBV13,TRBJ1-2
ASSLSRQNTEAF,TRBV7-2,TRBJ1-1
ASTGGRWQPQH,TRBV19,TRBJ1-5
ASSQEGGANTEAF,TRBV3-1/TRBV3-2,TRBJ1-1
ASSPLGTDEKLF,TRBV4-3,TRBJ1-4
ASSQDMGTSGDPGDTQY,TRBV4-3,TRBJ2-3
ASSLRVGTGFTGELF,TRBV3-1/TRBV3-2,TRBJ2-2
ASSLTSGGTGETQY,TRBV7-6,TRBJ2-5
AISNRDTTNEKLF,TRBV10-3,TRBJ1-4
ASSTGQGNSPLH,TRBV11-3,TRBJ1-6
ASSRGQGKYEQY,TRBV6-5,TRBJ2-7
ATSSWDKGRVGEKLF,TRBV15,TRBJ1-4
ASSHNQKYRVGTLRGALEQY,TRBV7-8,TRBJ2-7
ASSRTHGYT,TRBV2,TRBJ1-2
ASSLGSNQETQY,TRBV5-4,TRBJ2-5
ASTNLGQGARQPQH,TRBV28,TRBJ1-5
ASSVGRDNEKLF,TRBV9,TRBJ1-4
ASSLGGARPRETQY,TRBV7-3,TRBJ2-5
ASSFTFGRGAQY,TRBV11-2,TRBJ2-3
ASSPGLAIGELF,TRBV7-3,TRBJ2-2
ASSLERQEKKTF,TRBV5-4,TRBJ1-1
ATSDLEGQGGIDTQY,TRBV24-1,TRBJ2-3
ASSLGGPYEQY,TRBV7-9,TRBJ2-7
ASSGDSDQPQH,TRBV2,TRBJ1-5
ASSRGTSGDYEQY,TRBV7-9,TRBJ2-7
ASSDKYGYT,TRBV18,TRBJ1-2
ASSQGAGTSRRAF,TRBV4-2,TRBJ1-1
ASSPQGWNSPLH,TRBV5-1,TRBJ1-6
ASSLAGGDADTQY,TRBV11-2,TRBJ2-3
ASSPPLAGIGEQF,TRBV18,TRBJ2-1
ASSLLPGGASYGYT,TRBV4-1,TRBJ1-2
ATSDPTGWNTGELF,TRBV24-1,TRBJ2-2
ATSDSGRPGRSGYSYEQY,TRBV24-1,TRBJ2-7
ASSYPGQLEAF,TRBV6-2/TRBV6-3,TRBJ1-1